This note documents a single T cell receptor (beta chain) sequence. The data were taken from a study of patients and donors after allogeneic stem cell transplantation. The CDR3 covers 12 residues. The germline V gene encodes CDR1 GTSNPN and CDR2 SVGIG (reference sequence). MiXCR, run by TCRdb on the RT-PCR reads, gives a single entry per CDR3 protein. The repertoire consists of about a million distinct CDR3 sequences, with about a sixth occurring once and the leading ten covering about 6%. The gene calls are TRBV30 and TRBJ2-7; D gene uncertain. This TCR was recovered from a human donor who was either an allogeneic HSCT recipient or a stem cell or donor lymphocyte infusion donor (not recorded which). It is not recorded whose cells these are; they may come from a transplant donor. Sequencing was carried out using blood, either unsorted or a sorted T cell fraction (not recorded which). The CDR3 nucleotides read TGTGCTTGCGGTCGCAGCTCCTACGAGCAGTACTTC. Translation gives CACGRSSYEQYF.